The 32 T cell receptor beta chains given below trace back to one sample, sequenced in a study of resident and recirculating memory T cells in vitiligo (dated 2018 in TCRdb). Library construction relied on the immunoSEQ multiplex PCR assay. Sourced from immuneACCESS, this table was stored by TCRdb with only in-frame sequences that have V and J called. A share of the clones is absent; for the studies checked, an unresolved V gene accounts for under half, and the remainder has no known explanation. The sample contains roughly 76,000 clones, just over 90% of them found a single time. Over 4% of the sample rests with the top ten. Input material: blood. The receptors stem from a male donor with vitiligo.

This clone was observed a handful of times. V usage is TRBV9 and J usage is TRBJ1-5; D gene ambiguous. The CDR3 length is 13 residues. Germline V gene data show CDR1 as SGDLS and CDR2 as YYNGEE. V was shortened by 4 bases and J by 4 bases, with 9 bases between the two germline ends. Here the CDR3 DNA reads TGTGCCAGCAGCACTGAGTGGAATCAGCCCCAGCATTTT. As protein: CASSTEWNQPQHF. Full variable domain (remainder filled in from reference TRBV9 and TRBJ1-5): DSGVTQTPKHLITATGQRVTLRCSPRSGDLSVYWYQQSLDQGLQFLIQYYNGEERAKGNILERFSAQQFPDLHSELNLSSLELGDSALYFCASSTEWNQPQHFGDGTRLSIL.

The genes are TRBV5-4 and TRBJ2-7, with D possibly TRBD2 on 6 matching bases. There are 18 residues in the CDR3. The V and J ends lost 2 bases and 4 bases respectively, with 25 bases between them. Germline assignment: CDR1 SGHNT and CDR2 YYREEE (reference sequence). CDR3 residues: CASSLVGRGDQEPYEQYF. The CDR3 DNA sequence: TGTGCCAGCAGCTTAGTTGGGCGGGGAGACCAGGAGCCGTACGAGCAGTACTTC.

CDR3 nucleotide sequence: TGTGCCAGCAGCTCTTTTCTGACAGTTAGTGCGTCCTACGAGCAGTACTTC. Translating gives CASSSFLTVSASYEQYF. The chain employs TRBV5-8 and TRBJ2-7, with D possibly matching TRBD1 (5 bases). Trimming left V 3 bases short and J 1 base short, with 20 bases between. CDR3 length: 17 residues. The germline CDR1 and CDR2 sequences are SGHTS and YDEGEE.

CDR3 DNA: TGCGCCAGCAGCCAAAAGTTGGGCCTAGCGGGGGGACTGACAGATACGCAGTATTTT. Translated: CASSQKLGLAGGLTDTQYF. V gene TRBV4-3 combines with J gene TRBJ2-3; 11 nucleotides align to TRBD2. V lost 2 bases and J lost 3; bases outside the gene matches: 13. The length of the CDR3 is 19 residues. Per germline, CDR1 LGHNA and CDR2 YSLEER.

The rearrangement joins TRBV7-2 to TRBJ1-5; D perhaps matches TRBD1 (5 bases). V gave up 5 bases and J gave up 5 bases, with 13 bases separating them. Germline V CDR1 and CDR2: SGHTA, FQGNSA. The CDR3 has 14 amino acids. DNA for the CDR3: TGTGCCAGCAGCACCGGACATCGGGATCAGCCCCAGCATTTT. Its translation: CASSTGHRDQPQHF.

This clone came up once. The CDR3 nucleotides read TGTGCCAGCAGCGCCGGGACAGGGATAACTGAAGCTTTCTTT. It is translated as CASSAGTGITEAFF. V and J are TRBV9 and TRBJ1-1; TRBD1 aligns across 9 bases. The ends lost 3 bases at V and 5 bases at J; junction bases unmatched: 5. The CDR3 is made up of 14 amino acids. Germline V gene lookup returns CDR1 SGDLS and CDR2 YYNGEE.

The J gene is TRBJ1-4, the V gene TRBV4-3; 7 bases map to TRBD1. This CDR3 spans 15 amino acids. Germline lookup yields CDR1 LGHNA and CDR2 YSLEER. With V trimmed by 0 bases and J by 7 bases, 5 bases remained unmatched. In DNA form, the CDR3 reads TGCGCCAGCAGCCAAGATGACAGGGTTAGTGAAAAACTGTTTTTT. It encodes CASSQDDRVSEKLFF.

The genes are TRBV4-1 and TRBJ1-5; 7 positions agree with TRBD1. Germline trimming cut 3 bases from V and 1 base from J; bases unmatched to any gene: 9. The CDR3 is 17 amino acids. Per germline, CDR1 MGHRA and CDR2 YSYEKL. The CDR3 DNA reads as TGCGCCAGCAGCCAGTATACAGGGGCAAGGAGCAATCAGCCCCAGCATTTT. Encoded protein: CASSQYTGARSNQPQHF.

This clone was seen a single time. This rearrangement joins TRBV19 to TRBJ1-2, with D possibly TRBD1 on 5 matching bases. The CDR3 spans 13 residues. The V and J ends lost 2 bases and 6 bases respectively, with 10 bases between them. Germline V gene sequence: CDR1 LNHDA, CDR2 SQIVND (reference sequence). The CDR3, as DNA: TGTGCCAGTAGTATAACTGGCAGGGATGGCTACACCTTC. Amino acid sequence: CASSITGRDGYTF.

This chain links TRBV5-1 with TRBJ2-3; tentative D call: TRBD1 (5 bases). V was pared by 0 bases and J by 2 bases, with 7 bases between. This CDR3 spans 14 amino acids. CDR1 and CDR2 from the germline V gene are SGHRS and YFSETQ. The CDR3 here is CASSLGGYTDTQYF. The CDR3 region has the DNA TGCGCCAGCAGCTTGGGGGGCTACACAGATACGCAGTATTTT.

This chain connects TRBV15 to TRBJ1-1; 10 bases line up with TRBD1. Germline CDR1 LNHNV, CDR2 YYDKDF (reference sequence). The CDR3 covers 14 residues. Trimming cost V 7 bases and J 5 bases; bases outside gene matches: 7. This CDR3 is CATTTDRGRTEAFF. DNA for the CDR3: TGTGCCACCACCACGGACAGGGGGAGGACTGAAGCTTTCTTT.

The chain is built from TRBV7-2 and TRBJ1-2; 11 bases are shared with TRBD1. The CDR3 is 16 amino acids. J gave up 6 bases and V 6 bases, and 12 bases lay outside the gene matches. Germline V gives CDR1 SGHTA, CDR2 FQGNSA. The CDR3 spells CASSPDPDRGRNGYTF. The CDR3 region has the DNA TGTGCCAGCAGTCCGGATCCGGACAGGGGGCGGAATGGCTACACCTTC.

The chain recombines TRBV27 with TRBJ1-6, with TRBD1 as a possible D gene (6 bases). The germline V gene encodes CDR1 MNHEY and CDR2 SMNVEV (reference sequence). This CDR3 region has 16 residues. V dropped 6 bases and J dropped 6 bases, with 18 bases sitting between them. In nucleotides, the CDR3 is TGTGCCAGCAGACCGGGACAAGTGACGGCTAATTCACCCCTCCACTTT. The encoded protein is CASRPGQVTANSPLHF.

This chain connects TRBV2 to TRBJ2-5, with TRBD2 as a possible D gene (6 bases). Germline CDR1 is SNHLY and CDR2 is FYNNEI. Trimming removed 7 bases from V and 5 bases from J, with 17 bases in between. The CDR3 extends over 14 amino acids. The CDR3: CASKTGVSGETQYF. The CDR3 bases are TGTGCCAGCAAGACGGGGGTCTCCGGTGAGACCCAGTACTTC.

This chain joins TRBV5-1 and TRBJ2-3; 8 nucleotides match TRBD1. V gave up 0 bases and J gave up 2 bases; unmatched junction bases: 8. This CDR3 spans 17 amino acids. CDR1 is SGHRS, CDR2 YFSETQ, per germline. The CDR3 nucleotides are TGCGCCAGCAGCTTGGCCCCACAGGGGGAGGTCACAGATACGCAGTATTTT. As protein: CASSLAPQGEVTDTQYF. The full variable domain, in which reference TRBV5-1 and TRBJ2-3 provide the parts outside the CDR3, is KAGVTQTPRYLIKTRGQQVTLSCSPISGHRSVSWYQQTPGQGLQFLFEYFSETQRNKGNFPGRFSGRQFSNSRSEMNVSTLELGDSALYLCASSLAPQGEVTDTQYFGPGTRLTVL.

The CDR3 spells CASSQEAGGQSEQYF. The CDR3, as DNA: TGCGCCAGCAGCCAAGAAGCGGGGGGGCAAAGCGAGCAGTACTTC. The chain combines TRBV4-1 with TRBJ2-7; 10 nucleotides align to TRBD2. J lost 6 bases, V lost 0 bases, and 5 bases had no gene match. The CDR3 runs 15 residues. Germline CDR1 reads MGHRA; CDR2 reads YSYEKL.

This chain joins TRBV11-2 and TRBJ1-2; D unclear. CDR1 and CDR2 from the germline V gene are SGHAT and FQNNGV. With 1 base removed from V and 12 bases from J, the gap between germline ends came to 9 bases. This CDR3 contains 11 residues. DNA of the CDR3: TGTGCCAGCAGCTTAGGAGTTTACCACACCTTC. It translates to CASSLGVYHTF.

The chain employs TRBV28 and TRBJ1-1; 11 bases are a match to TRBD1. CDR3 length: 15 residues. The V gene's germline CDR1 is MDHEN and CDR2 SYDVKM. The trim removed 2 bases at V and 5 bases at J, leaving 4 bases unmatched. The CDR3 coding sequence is TGTGCCAGCAGTTTAGGGGGGACAGGGGGGACTGAAGCTTTCTTT. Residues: CASSLGGTGGTEAFF.

CDR3 sequence (DNA): TGTGCCAGCAGTGGAGATAGCGGGGGAACAGATACGCAGTATTTT. As protein: CASSGDSGGTDTQYF. The chain carries TRBV6-4 and TRBJ2-3; 9 bases are a match to TRBD2. Losses at the gene ends were 4 bases for V and 3 bases for J; bases not matched to a gene: 5. The germline V gene encodes CDR1 MRHNA and CDR2 SNTAGT. CDR3 length: 15 amino acids.

The CDR3 bases are TGTGCCAGCAGCTTCCCTTCTAACTATGGCTACACCTTC. This codes for CASSFPSNYGYTF. The V gene is TRBV5-8, the J gene TRBJ1-2; unclear D gene. The V and J ends lost 2 bases and 0 bases respectively, with 5 bases between them. The CDR3 length is 13 residues. The V gene's germline CDR1 is SGHTS and CDR2 YDEGEE.

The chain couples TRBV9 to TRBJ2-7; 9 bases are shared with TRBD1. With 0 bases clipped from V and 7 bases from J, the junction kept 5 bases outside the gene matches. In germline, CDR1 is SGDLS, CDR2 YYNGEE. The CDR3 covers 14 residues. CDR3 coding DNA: TGTGCCAGCAGCGTAGAACAGGGGGCCGGGGAGCAGTACTTC. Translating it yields CASSVEQGAGEQYF.

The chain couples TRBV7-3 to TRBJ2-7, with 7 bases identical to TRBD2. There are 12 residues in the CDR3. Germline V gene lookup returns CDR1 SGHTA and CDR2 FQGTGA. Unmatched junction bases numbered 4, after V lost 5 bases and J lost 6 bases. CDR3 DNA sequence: TGTGCCAGCAGCCCGACGGGGGGCGAGCAGTACTTC. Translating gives CASSPTGGEQYF.

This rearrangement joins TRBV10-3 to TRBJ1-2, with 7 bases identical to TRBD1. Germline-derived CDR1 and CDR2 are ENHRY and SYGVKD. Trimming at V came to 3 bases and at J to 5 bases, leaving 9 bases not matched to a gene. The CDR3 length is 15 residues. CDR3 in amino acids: CAISDSPGGGYGYTF. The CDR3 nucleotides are TGTGCCATCAGTGACTCCCCAGGGGGTGGGTATGGCTACACCTTC.

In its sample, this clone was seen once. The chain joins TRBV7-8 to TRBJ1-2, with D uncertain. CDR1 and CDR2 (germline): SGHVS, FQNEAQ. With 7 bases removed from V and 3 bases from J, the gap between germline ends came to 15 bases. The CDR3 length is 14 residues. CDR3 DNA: TGTGCCAGCACCAAGCGGTCCGCGGACTATGGCTACACCTTC. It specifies CASTKRSADYGYTF.

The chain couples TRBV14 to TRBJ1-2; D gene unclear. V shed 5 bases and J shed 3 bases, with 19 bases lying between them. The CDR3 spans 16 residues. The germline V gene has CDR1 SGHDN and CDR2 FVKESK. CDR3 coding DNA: TGTGCCAGCAGCGTGCGGGCCGCAGTTGGGGACTATGGCTACACCTTC. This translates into CASSVRAAVGDYGYTF.

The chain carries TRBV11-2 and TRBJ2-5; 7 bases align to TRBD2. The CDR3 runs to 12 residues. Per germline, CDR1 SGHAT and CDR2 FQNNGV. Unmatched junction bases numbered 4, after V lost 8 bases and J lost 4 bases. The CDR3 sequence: CASWGGTETQYF. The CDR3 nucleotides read TGTGCCAGCTGGGGGGGGACAGAGACCCAGTACTTC. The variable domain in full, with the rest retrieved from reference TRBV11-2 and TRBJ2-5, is EAGVAQSPRYKIIEKRQSVAFWCNPISGHATLYWYQQILGQGPKLLIQFQNNGVVDDSQLPKDRFSAERLKGVDSTLKIQPAKLEDSAVYLCASWGGTETQYFGPGTRLLVL.

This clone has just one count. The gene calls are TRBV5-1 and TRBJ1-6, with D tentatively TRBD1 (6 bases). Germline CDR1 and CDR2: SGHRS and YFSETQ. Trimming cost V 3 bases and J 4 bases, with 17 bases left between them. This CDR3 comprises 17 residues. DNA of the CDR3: TGCGCCAGCAGCTGGAGAAGACAGGCAACTTATAATTCACCCCTCCACTTT. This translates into CASSWRRQATYNSPLHF.

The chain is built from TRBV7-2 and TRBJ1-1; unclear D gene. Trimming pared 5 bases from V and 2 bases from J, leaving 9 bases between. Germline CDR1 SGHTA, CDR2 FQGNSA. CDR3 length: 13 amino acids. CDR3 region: CASSDQVNTEAFF. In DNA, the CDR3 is TGTGCCAGCAGCGACCAGGTTAACACTGAAGCTTTCTTT.

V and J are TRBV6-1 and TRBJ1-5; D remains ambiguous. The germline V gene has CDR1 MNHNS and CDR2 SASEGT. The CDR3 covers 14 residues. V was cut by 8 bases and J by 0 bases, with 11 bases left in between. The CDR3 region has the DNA TGTGCCAGCTCCCTCCTAGATAGCAATCAGCCCCAGCATTTT. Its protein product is CASSLLDSNQPQHF.

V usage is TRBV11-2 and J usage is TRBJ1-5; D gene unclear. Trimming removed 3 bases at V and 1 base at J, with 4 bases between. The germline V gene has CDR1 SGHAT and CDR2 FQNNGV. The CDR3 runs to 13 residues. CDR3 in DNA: TGTGCCAGCAGCTTCCGGAGCAATCAGCCCCAGCATTTT. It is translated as CASSFRSNQPQHF.

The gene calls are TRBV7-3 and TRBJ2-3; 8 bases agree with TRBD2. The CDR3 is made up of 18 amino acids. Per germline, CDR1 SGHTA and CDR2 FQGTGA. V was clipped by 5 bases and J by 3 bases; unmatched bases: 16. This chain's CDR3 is CASSPNGRGGGSTDTQYF. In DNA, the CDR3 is TGTGCCAGCAGCCCAAATGGGCGGGGCGGGGGGTCGACAGATACGCAGTATTTT.

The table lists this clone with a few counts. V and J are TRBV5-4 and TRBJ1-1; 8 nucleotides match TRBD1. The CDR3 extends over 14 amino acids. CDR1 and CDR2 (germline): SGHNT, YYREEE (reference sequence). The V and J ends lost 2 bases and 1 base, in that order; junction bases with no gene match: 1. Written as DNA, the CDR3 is TGTGCCAGCAGCTTTCAGGGGGCGAACACTGAAGCTTTCTTT. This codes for CASSFQGANTEAFF.